This T cell receptor (beta chain) was captured in a study of tumor-infiltrating lymphocytes in oesophageal squamous cell carcinoma. This clonotype was counted only a few times. Germline V gives CDR1 MNHEY, CDR2 SMNVEV (reference sequence). The CDR3 length is 13 residues. Trimming cost V 0 bases and J 6 bases, with 7 bases left between them. MiXCR, applied by TCRdb to the PCR reads, yields one record per CDR3 protein. Altogether about 21,000 distinct CDR3 sequences are present, less than 45% being singletons, with the ten largest covering over 35%. The source material was esophageal tumor tissue. The TCR originated in a male donor with esophageal squamous cell carcinoma. The chain joins TRBV27 to TRBJ2-3; tentative D call: TRBD2 (5 bases). The CDR3 loop is CASSLSRVDTQYF. The CDR3 DNA follows: TGTGCCAGCAGTTTATCGAGGGTGGATACGCAGTATTTT.